This T cell receptor beta chain originates from a study of PD-L1 blockade in urothelial cancer (TCRdb year 2017). Regarding the study in general: Every patient began therapy in 2014 and was given atezolizumab 1,200 mg intravenously every 3 weeks. Blood samples were analyzed at 3 weeks after treatment start (second dose) and at 6 weeks after treatment start. Durable clinical benefit was achieved by nine patients and was not achieved by 20 patients. Pretreatment tumor samples, along with matched peripheral blood serially collected before and after atezolizumab treatment, were subjected to TCR sequencing. In the same patients who had TCR sequencing, pretreatment tumors also underwent whole exome sequencing and RNA sequencing. Patients had an ECOG performance status of 0 or 1 and had received between 0 and 3 prior chemotherapy regimens. About 85% of the roughly 29 patients were identified as males with urothelial cancer of bladder origin, and a prior smoking history was reported by 18 of 29 patients. The study, an exploratory multi-omic analysis, examined somatic, immune and clinical correlates of response to PD-L1 blockade with atezolizumab in urothelial cancer. Progression-free survival longer than 6 months counted as durable clinical benefit, and TCR features were additionally tested against both progression-free and overall survival. Blood samples yielded a median of about 150,000 T cells and more than 75,000 unique TCRs, with median clonality 0.080. Pretreatment blood TCR-seq was available for twenty-nine patients, at least one posttreatment blood collection was obtained for approximately 25 patients, and tumor TCR-seq was available for approximately 25 patients.

General findings and caveats noted by the study authors: At 3 weeks after the start of treatment, tumor-associated TCR clones in peripheral blood had expanded more in patients with durable benefit (n ≈ 22, p = 0.022). A pretreatment peripheral blood TCR clonality below the median was linked to improved progression-free and overall survival. Because the sample size was small (n ≈ 27) and many of the analyses were exploratory, the results are meant to be hypothesis-generating.

To estimate absolute template abundance from read counts, synthetic TCR analog templates were spiked into each PCR. The immunoSEQ assay was used to amplify TCRbeta CDR3 regions from genomic DNA with bias-controlled V and J gene primers. Sequencing of rearranged TCRbeta segments was done at approximately 20X coverage. Processing in the source paper ran as follows. Clustering was used to correct sequencing errors, and CDR3s were annotated against IMGT to assign V, D and J genes. Downstream analyses used only productive TCRbeta rearrangements and left out out-of-frame or stop-codon sequences. To compute clonality, Shannon entropy was normalized by the log of the number of unique productive sequences and then subtracted from one. Fisher's exact test with Benjamini-Hochberg correction, at a threshold of adjusted p below 0.01, was used to find clones that differed between time points or between blood and tumor. What TCRdb holds here is the immuneACCESS table cut down to in-frame rearrangements. Part of the clones is not present; checked against another copy, under half of the missing clones reflect an unresolved V gene, and the others are unexplained. The DNA gave D and trimming, while V, J and clone size come from that table. In all, the sample holds under 95,000 clones, and 84% of those were seen once. The top ten hold 9.2% of the sample.

Points on this clone: The antigen this receptor binds is unknown. One base away there is no much larger clone; base qualities are not given.

The time point label on this specimen signifies: pretreatment peripheral blood. The cohort included 29 patients with locally advanced or metastatic urothelial carcinoma who were treated at Memorial Sloan Kettering on a trial protocol. Peripheral blood mononuclear cells were collected pretreatment and during treatment, at between 1 and 8 total time points per patient. The Qiagen DNeasy Blood extraction kit was used to purify genomic DNA from total PBMCs and tumor samples. PBMCs were collected pretreatment and during treatment, and were isolated and stored as previously described. The receptor was isolated from a woman in her 70s with urothelial cancer. The source was PBMCs, collected around atezolizumab (anti-PD-L1) treatment.

CDR3 sequence: CASSVTSGSLGYEQYF. The nucleotide sequence reads TGTGCCAGCAGCGTAACTAGCGGGTCCTTAGGGTACGAGCAGTACTTC. The chain is made from TRBV9 and TRBJ2-7, with 9 bases matching TRBD2. Including the terminal cysteine and phenylalanine, the CDR3 comprises 16 residues. The CDR3 DNA has 48 bases and is translated from base 1. For this chain, trimming is 1 base at the V end and 4 bases at the J end, and the number of junction bases without a gene match is 9. Reading the germline V gene gives CDR1 SGDLS and CDR2 YYNGEE.